The next 2 T cell receptor beta chains were all read from a single sample in a study of beta chain features in type 1 diabetes. The sequenced template was cDNA made from the entire isolated RNA. Some clones are missing from TCRdb's copy, which holds only in-frame ones; the method was immunoSEQ multiplex PCR. Of hundreds of thousands of clones in the sample, about 70% were seen once. Sequencing was carried out using naive CD4+ T cells from blood. These receptors all come from a man aged 25 to 45 in good health.

This clone showed up just a few times. The V call is TRBV20-1, the J call TRBJ1-1; D possibly corresponds to TRBD1 (5 bases). This CDR3 region has 11 residues. Germline loops: CDR1 DFQATT, CDR2 SNEGSKA (reference sequence). CDR3 nucleotide sequence: TGCAGACGTGGGGCGAACACTGAAGCTTTCTTT. Residues: CRRGANTEAFF.

The chain carries TRBV4-1 and TRBJ2-7; 11 positions match TRBD2. The germline V gene has CDR1 MGHRA and CDR2 YSYEKL. The CDR3 length is 15 residues. The V gene end was trimmed by 4 bases and the J gene end by 4 bases; junction bases not matched to a gene: 6. The CDR3 loop is CASSRTSGSVYEQYF. CDR3 in DNA: TGCGCCAGCAGCCGTACTAGCGGGAGCGTTTACGAGCAGTACTTC.